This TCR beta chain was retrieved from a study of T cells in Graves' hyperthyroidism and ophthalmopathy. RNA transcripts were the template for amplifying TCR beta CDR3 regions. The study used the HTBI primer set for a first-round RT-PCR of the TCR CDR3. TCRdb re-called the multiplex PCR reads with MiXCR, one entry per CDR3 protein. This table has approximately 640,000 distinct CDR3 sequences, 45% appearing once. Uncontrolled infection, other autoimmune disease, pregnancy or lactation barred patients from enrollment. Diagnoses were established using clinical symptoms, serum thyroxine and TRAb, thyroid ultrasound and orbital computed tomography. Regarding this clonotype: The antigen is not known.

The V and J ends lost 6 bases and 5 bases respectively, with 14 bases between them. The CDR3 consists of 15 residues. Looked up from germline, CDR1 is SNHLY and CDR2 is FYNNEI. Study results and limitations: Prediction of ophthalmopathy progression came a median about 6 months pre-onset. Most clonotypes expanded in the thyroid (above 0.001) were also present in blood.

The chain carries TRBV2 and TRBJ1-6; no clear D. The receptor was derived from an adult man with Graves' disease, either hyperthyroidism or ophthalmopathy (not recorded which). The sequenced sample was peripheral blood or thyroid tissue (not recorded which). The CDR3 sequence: CASREPGFNNSPLHF. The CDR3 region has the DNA TGTGCCAGCAGGGAGCCAGGCTTCAATAATTCACCCCTCCACTTT.